This is a list of T cell receptor beta chains from one sample in a study of blood T cell repertoires in COVID-19. Here immunoSEQ multiplex PCR was the method, and the copy in TCRdb shows in-frame clones only, minus some. Among about 120,000 clones, approximately 85% were seen once, and the ten largest hold roughly a tenth. The sample consisted of peripheral blood. The receptors originated from a man of 80 years or more with acute or convalescent COVID-19. Each CDR3 is given with its conserved first and last residue. D genes are given only for firm matches. Part of the rows lack a size; the others show once, few, many or a class for expanded clones.

j_call,clone_size,d_call,v_call,cdr3_nt,cdr3_aa
TRBJ1-1,-,-,TRBV14,TGTGCCAGCAGTGTTTTGGCAGGGGTAACTGAAGCTTTCTTT,CASSVLAGVTEAFF
TRBJ2-5,-,-,TRBV10-2,TGCGCCAGCAGTGATCGGGTCCCAGAGACCCAGTACTTC,CASSDRVPETQYF
TRBJ2-5,-,TRBD2,TRBV19,TGTGCCACCAGGGGGACTAGCGGGGTTCGTCAAGAGACCCAGTACTTC,CATRGTSGVRQETQYF
TRBJ2-7,-,TRBD1,TRBV9,TGTGCCAGCAGCGCCCGGGACAGGGGTTCCTACGAGCAGTACTTC,CASSARDRGSYEQYF
TRBJ1-6,-,-,TRBV5-1,TGCGCCAGCAGCTTGGCCGGGTTTCCCCTCCACTTT,CASSLAGFPLHF
TRBJ2-7,-,-,TRBV7-2,TGTGCCAGCAGCTTAGTTGCGACAGAGGCCTCCTACGAGCAGTACTTC,CASSLVATEASYEQYF
TRBJ1-1,-,TRBD1,TRBV7-8,TGTGCCAGCAGCTTTGACAGGGGTTGGACTGAAGCTTTCTTT,CASSFDRGWTEAFF
TRBJ2-6,-,TRBD1,TRBV29-1,TGCAGCGTAACCGGGACAGGGACTGGGGCCAACGTCCTGACTTTC,CSVTGTGTGANVLTF
TRBJ2-7,-,TRBD1,TRBV6-5,TGTGCCAGCAGGGGGACAGTCCTTTCCTACGAGCAGTACTTC,CASRGTVLSYEQYF
TRBJ1-1,-,-,TRBV15,TGTGCCACCAGCTCGCAGCGAGGATCGAACACTGAAGCTTTCTTT,CATSSQRGSNTEAFF
TRBJ1-2,-,TRBD1,TRBV3-1/TRBV3-2,TGTGCCAGCAGCCAAGATTGGACAGGGAAGTATGGCTACACCTTC,CASSQDWTGKYGYTF
TRBJ1-4,few,-,TRBV29-1,TGCAGCGTGGGCGGACAGTCGGCTAATGAAAAACTGTTTTTT,CSVGGQSANEKLFF
TRBJ1-1,-,-,TRBV5-1,TGCGCCAGCAGCTTGAATCAGGGCGACACTGAAGCTTTCTTT,CASSLNQGDTEAFF
TRBJ1-2,-,TRBD1,TRBV10-3,TGTGCCATCAGTGCGGGACAGTCCTATGGCTACACCTTC,CAISAGQSYGYTF
TRBJ2-2,-,TRBD2,TRBV18,TGTGCCAGCTCACCACAATGGCGGGAGGTGGACGGGGAGCTGTTTTTT,CASSPQWREVDGELFF
TRBJ2-1,-,TRBD2,TRBV5-8,TGTGCCAGCAGCTTGGGACTAGCGGTTAACAATGAGCAGTTCTTC,CASSLGLAVNNEQFF
TRBJ2-1,few,TRBD2,TRBV12-3/TRBV12-4,TGTGCCAGCAGTTTAGCTCCTAGCGGAACTCAGTTCTTC,CASSLAPSGTQFF
TRBJ2-7,-,-,TRBV7-5,TGTGTCAGAAGCTGTCAGGGGGGCCTCAAGGGCTTC,CVRSCQGGLKGF
TRBJ2-2,-,TRBD2,TRBV9,TGTGCCAGCAGCGTTGCTAGCGGGGGCACCGGGGAGCTGTTTTTT,CASSVASGGTGELFF
TRBJ1-1,-,-,TRBV14,TGTGCCAGCAGCCAAGAGACAGCGAACACTGAAGCTTTCTTT,CASSQETANTEAFF
TRBJ1-6,-,-,TRBV7-9,TGTGCCAGCAGCTCCCACTCTAATAATTCACCCCTCCACTTT,CASSSHSNNSPLHF
TRBJ2-7,once,-,TRBV27,TGTGCCAGCAGCCGAGGACAGTATGGGTCCTACGAGCAGTACTTC,CASSRGQYGSYEQYF
TRBJ2-2,once,-,TRBV11-2,TGTGCCAGCAGCCCCTGGAGCGGGGAGCTGTTTTTT,CASSPWSGELFF
TRBJ2-1,-,-,TRBV19,TGTGCCAGTAGTCCCGCTAGCGTAATCGAGCAGTTCTTC,CASSPASVIEQFF
TRBJ2-7,-,TRBD1,TRBV5-1,TGCGCCAGCAGCTTGGCACCGACAGGGCAGGCCTACGAGCAGTACTTC,CASSLAPTGQAYEQYF
TRBJ1-4,-,-,TRBV5-1,TGCGCCAGCAGCCCGGACTCCTCTAGTGGCGAAAAACTGTTTTTT,CASSPDSSSGEKLFF
TRBJ1-3,-,-,TRBV3-1/TRBV3-2,TGTGCCAGCAGTGGACAACAGCTCTCTGGAAACACCATATATTTT,CASSGQQLSGNTIYF
TRBJ1-1,once,-,TRBV5-1,TGCGCCAGCAGCTCTCGGGCAGGGGTGGACACTGAAGCTTTCTTT,CASSSRAGVDTEAFF
TRBJ1-1,-,-,TRBV11-2,TGTGCCAGCAGCGCCCGGGGAACTGAAGCTTTCTTT,CASSARGTEAFF
TRBJ1-6,-,-,TRBV6-5,TGTGCCAGCAGCCCATGGACAGACGGACCCCTCCACTTT,CASSPWTDGPLHF
TRBJ2-5,-,TRBD2,TRBV5-5,TGTGCCAGCAGCTTCGGCGGGGGGGATCACGGGACCCAGTACTTC,CASSFGGGDHGTQYF
TRBJ1-5,-,-,TRBV5-1,TGCGCCAGCAGCACCGGGAGCGGCAATCAGCCCCAGCATTTT,CASSTGSGNQPQHF
TRBJ2-1,-,TRBD1,TRBV3-1/TRBV3-2,TGTGCCAGCAGAAAGGGACAGGGGGGTAATGAGCAGTTCTTC,CASRKGQGGNEQFF
TRBJ1-1,-,-,TRBV2,TGTGCCAGCAGTGCACAGGGGAACACTGAAGCTTTCTTT,CASSAQGNTEAFF
TRBJ2-7,-,TRBD2,TRBV9,TGTGCCAGCAGCGTAGACGGGAGGGCCCTCGAGCAGTACTTC,CASSVDGRALEQYF
TRBJ2-5,-,-,TRBV7-2,TGTGCCAGCAGCCCCGGTGAGACCCAGTACTTC,CASSPGETQYF
TRBJ1-5,-,TRBD1,TRBV30,TGTGCCTGGAGTGTACTCAGGGGGCATCAGCCCCAGCATTTT,CAWSVLRGHQPQHF
TRBJ2-3,-,TRBD2,TRBV6-5,TGTGCCAGCAGAACCAGCGGGAGTATCACAGATACGCAGTATTTT,CASRTSGSITDTQYF
TRBJ2-3,few,TRBD1,TRBV11-3,TGTGCCAGCAGCCGAGGACAGGGGCAGACAGATACGCAGTATTTT,CASSRGQGQTDTQYF
TRBJ2-1,-,-,TRBV5-1,TGCGCCAGCTCGGGGGCCTACAATGAGCAGTTCTTC,CASSGAYNEQFF
TRBJ1-4,-,-,TRBV10-3,TGTGCCATCAGTGAGTCGGACAGTGATGAAAAACTGTTTTTT,CAISESDSDEKLFF
TRBJ1-1,-,-,TRBV12-3/TRBV12-4,TGTGCCAGCAGTTTGACAGCACTTGAAGCTTTCTTT,CASSLTALEAFF
TRBJ1-2,-,TRBD1,TRBV28,TGTGCCAGCAGTACAGGGGTCTATGGCTACACCTTC,CASSTGVYGYTF
TRBJ2-7,-,TRBD1,TRBV7-8,TGTGCCAGCAGCTTCGATTCAGCCGGGACAGGGGGCCTGAAGGGAGCCGAGCAGTACTTC,CASSFDSAGTGGLKGAEQYF
TRBJ2-1,once,TRBD2,TRBV3-1/TRBV3-2,TGTGCCAGCAGCCGGCGGGGGAATGAGCAGTTCTTC,CASSRRGNEQFF
TRBJ1-2,-,-,TRBV5-1,TGCGCCAGCAGCTCCTCAGGGGAATATGGCTACACCTTC,CASSSSGEYGYTF
TRBJ1-2,-,-,TRBV12-5,TGTGCTAGTGGTTTGGACCGCGGGGCCCCCGGCTATGGCTACACCTTC,CASGLDRGAPGYGYTF
TRBJ2-1,-,-,TRBV6-5,TGTGCCAGCAGTTACGCAGAAACTCCGGGCAATGAGCAGTTCTTC,CASSYAETPGNEQFF
TRBJ2-2,-,TRBD2,TRBV28,TGTGCCAGCAGTTTATTTGGGCTAGCGGGAGTCACCGGGGAGCTGTTTTTT,CASSLFGLAGVTGELFF
TRBJ1-5,once,-,TRBV15,TGTGCCACCAGCAGAGTGGGGGGGCGGCCCCAGCATTTT,CATSRVGGRPQHF
TRBJ2-1,-,-,TRBV27,TGTGCCAGCAGTTCGGACAGAATGCCCAATGAGCAGTTCTTC,CASSSDRMPNEQFF
TRBJ2-5,-,TRBD2,TRBV5-4,TGTGCCAGCAGCTTCCTAGCGGAAGAGACCCAGTACTTC,CASSFLAEETQYF
TRBJ1-5,-,TRBD1,TRBV6-6,TGTGCCAGCAGCCAGACAGGGAAGGGGGGCAATCAGCCCCAGCATTTT,CASSQTGKGGNQPQHF
TRBJ1-3,-,TRBD1,TRBV28,TGTGCCAGCACCACAGGGGTAGGGGGAAACACCATATATTTT,CASTTGVGGNTIYF
TRBJ2-7,once,TRBD1,TRBV3-1/TRBV3-2,TGTGCCAGCAGCCAAGTTACAGGGGGCCCCTCCTACGAGCAGTACTTC,CASSQVTGGPSYEQYF
TRBJ1-2,-,TRBD1,TRBV5-1,TGCGCCAGCAGCTACGGGACAGGGGGCTTTGGCTACACCTTC,CASSYGTGGFGYTF
TRBJ1-4,-,TRBD1,TRBV19,TGTGCCAGTAGAAAGACAGGGGTGAATGAAAAACTGTTTTTT,CASRKTGVNEKLFF
TRBJ1-1,-,-,TRBV13,TGTGCCAGCAGCTCCTTGTCGGGCAGGGGTCGTGAAGCTTTCTTT,CASSSLSGRGREAFF
TRBJ2-7,-,-,TRBV7-8,TGTGCCAGCAGCTCGGGACTCTCCTACGAGCAGTACTTC,CASSSGLSYEQYF
TRBJ2-2,-,TRBD1,TRBV11-2,TGTGCCAGCAGCCCGTGGGGACAGGGGTACACCGGGGAGCTGTTTTTT,CASSPWGQGYTGELFF